A single sample is the source of the 25 T cell receptor beta chains below, sequenced in a study of control samples from healthy donors and cancer patients. Some clones are missing from TCRdb's copy, which holds only in-frame ones; the method was immunoSEQ multiplex PCR. The sample lists roughly 73,000 clones; 75% to 90% were seen once. The specimen sequenced was blood. All receptors derive from a man in his fifties or sixties in good health.

V gene TRBV7-3 combines with J gene TRBJ2-7; the match to TRBD1 covers 8 bases. V trimming: 2 bases; J trimming: 6 bases; junction bases outside the gene matches: 15. The CDR3 sequence is 17 residues long. In germline, CDR1 is SGHTA, CDR2 FQGTGA. The CDR3: CASSLGRGLRYPGEQYF. The CDR3 DNA reads as TGTGCCAGCAGCTTAGGCAGGGGGCTACGCTATCCAGGCGAGCAGTACTTC.

Only one count was recorded for this clone. This rearrangement joins TRBV25-1 to TRBJ1-6; 10 bases are a match to TRBD1. Per germline, CDR1 MGHDK and CDR2 SYGVNS. The CDR3 is 16 residues long. V was pared by 1 base and J by 7 bases, with 4 bases of the junction left unmatched. The DNA for the CDR3 is TGTGCCAGCAGTGAATTTCTGGGACAGGGGAATTCACCCCTCCACTTT. It translates to CASSEFLGQGNSPLHF.

In DNA, the CDR3 is TGCGCCAGCAGCTTGGACGGGAACACGGGAGGCTACACCTTC. It yields the protein CASSLDGNTGGYTF. This chain uses TRBV5-1 with TRBJ1-2; no clear D gene. Per germline, CDR1 SGHRS and CDR2 YFSETQ. Trimming pared 0 bases from V and 8 bases from J, leaving 14 bases between. The CDR3 is 14 residues long.

The chain recombines TRBV24-1 with TRBJ2-5; D might be TRBD1 or TRBD2, each matching 5 bases. The V gene's germline CDR1 is KGHDR and CDR2 SFDVKD. Trimming took off 2 bases at V and 4 bases at J, with 16 bases between the two ends. CDR3 length equals 16 residues. CDR3 amino acids: CATSDWGPGRGETQYF. CDR3 sequence (DNA): TGTGCCACCAGTGATTGGGGCCCGGGAAGAGGAGAGACCCAGTACTTC.

The chain joins TRBV5-4 to TRBJ2-5, with 7 bases identical to TRBD2. In germline, CDR1 is SGHNT, CDR2 YYREEE (reference sequence). V was clipped by 4 bases and J by 1 base; unmatched bases: 4. CDR3 length: 14 residues. In nucleotides, the CDR3 is TGTGCCAGCAGCCCGGCTAGCGGCCAAGAGACCCAGTACTTC. Translation: CASSPASGQETQYF. Filled out from reference TRBV5-4 and TRBJ2-5, the complete variable domain reads ETGVTQSPTHLIKTRGQQVTLRCSSQSGHNTVSWYQQALGQGPQFIFQYYREEENGRGNFPPRFSGLQFPNYSSELNVNALELDDSALYLCASSPASGQETQYFGPGTRLLVL.

The chain recombines TRBV19 with TRBJ1-5; no clear D gene. CDR1 and CDR2 (germline): LNHDA, SQIVND (reference sequence). Trimming took 7 bases from V and 9 from J, leaving 22 bases between them. The length of the CDR3 is 15 residues. The CDR3 DNA sequence: TGTGCCAGTACCCCCCAAAGTCGCCTCGAGGGGCCCCAGCATTTT. It translates to CASTPQSRLEGPQHF.

This chain joins TRBV29-1 and TRBJ2-5; TRBD1 aligns across 9 bases. J was trimmed by 5 bases and V by 6 bases; bases with no gene match: 13. There are 15 residues in the CDR3. Germline V gene data show CDR1 as SQVTM and CDR2 as ANQGSEA. The CDR3 nucleotides are TGCAGCGTATCTGAACAGGGGGCTGTGGGGGAGACCCAGTACTTC. Translating it yields CSVSEQGAVGETQYF.

The CDR3: CASSQVETFTDTQYF. DNA for the CDR3: TGCGCCAGCAGCCAAGTGGAAACTTTCACAGATACGCAGTATTTT. The V call is TRBV4-3, the J call TRBJ2-3; D is uncertain. V was clipped by 1 base and J by 2 bases, with 10 bases between them. Germline V gene lookup returns CDR1 LGHNA and CDR2 YSLEER. CDR3 length: 15 amino acids.

This chain joins TRBV6-5 and TRBJ1-5, with a weak D call TRBD1 (5 bases). There are 14 residues in the CDR3. Per germline, CDR1 MNHEY and CDR2 SVGAGI. The ends were cut back, 5 bases at V and 7 bases at J, with 15 bases in the middle. The DNA of the CDR3 is TGTGCCAGCAGTCCTCGAGGGGTAGGACAGCCCCAGCATTTT. This encodes CASSPRGVGQPQHF.

This clone was picked up one time. The J gene is TRBJ1-2, the V gene TRBV29-1, with 9 bases that match TRBD1. Germline-derived CDR1 and CDR2 are SQVTM and ANQGSEA. The CDR3 totals 12 residues. After removal of 8 bases from V and 5 bases from J, the junction contained 6 bases not matched to a gene. The CDR3 DNA is TGCAGCTCTTGGACAGGGGAGTATGGCTACACCTTC. This codes for CSSWTGEYGYTF.

This clone was seen a single time. This chain uses TRBV6-1 with TRBJ1-2; D might be TRBD1 (5 bases). With 2 bases removed from V and 7 bases from J, the gap between germline ends came to 11 bases. The germline gives CDR1 MNHNS, CDR2 SASEGT. This CDR3 has 13 residues. The CDR3 sequence is CASSEIGGGGYTF. Here the CDR3 DNA reads TGTGCCAGCAGTGAAATCGGTGGGGGTGGCTACACCTTC.

The V gene is TRBV21-1, the J gene TRBJ2-5; TRBD1 is the table's D call, not checked against the DNA. TRBV21-1 is a pseudogene. CDR3 size: 17 residues. The DNA of the CDR3 is TGTGCCAGCAGCAAAGAATTGGACAGGCGGTACCAAGAGACCCAGTACTTC. Amino acid sequence: CASSKELDRRYQETQYF.

CDR3 loop: CASSSSRGPYNEQFF. In DNA form, the CDR3 reads TGTGCCAGCAGTTCATCGAGGGGCCCCTACAATGAGCAGTTCTTC. The chain couples TRBV25-1 to TRBJ2-1; the D call may be TRBD1 or TRBD2 (5 bases each). Germline lookup yields CDR1 MGHDK and CDR2 SYGVNS. V shed 5 bases and J shed 2 bases, with 13 bases lying between them. CDR3 length: 15 amino acids.

The chain has TRBV30 and TRBJ1-1, with a possible D match to TRBD1 (5 bases). Germline CDR1 and CDR2: GTSNPN and SVGIG (reference sequence). Trimming shortened V by 3 bases and J by 0 bases, and 14 bases separated the two germline ends. This CDR3 is 15 amino acids long. CDR3 bases: TGTGCCTGGAGCCTCCCCGGGGCCCTGAACACTGAAGCTTTCTTT. Amino acid sequence: CAWSLPGALNTEAFF. Combining the CDR3 with reference TRBV30 and TRBJ1-1 gives the whole variable domain SQTIHQWPATLVQPVGSPLSLECTVEGTSNPNLYWYRQAAGRGLQLLFYSVGIGQISSEVPQNLSASRPQDRQFILSSKKLLLSDSGFYLCAWSLPGALNTEAFFGQGTRLTVV.

V is TRBV5-1 and J is TRBJ2-1; TRBD2 agrees at 13 bases. Per the germline V gene, CDR1 is SGHRS and CDR2 is YFSETQ. V trimming: 2 bases; J trimming: 12 bases; junction bases outside the gene matches: 8. The CDR3 runs 15 residues. For the CDR3, the DNA is TGCGCCAGCAGCTTCGGACTAGCGGGGGAAGTAAGGCAGTTCTTC. Residues: CASSFGLAGEVRQFF.

The chain is built from TRBV6-2 or TRBV6-3 and TRBJ2-3; D uncertain. V gave up 5 bases and J gave up 1 base, with 13 bases separating them. The CDR3 sequence is 15 residues long. Per germline, CDR1 MNHEY and CDR2 SVGEGT. As DNA, the CDR3 is TGTGCCAGCAGTAGACCGTCCATCGGCACAGATACGCAGTATTTT. This codes for CASSRPSIGTDTQYF.

A note on this clone: A read error may account for a junction end that differs from germline. The rearrangement uses TRBV5-6 and TRBJ1-4, with D tentatively TRBD1 (5 bases). Germline CDR1 and CDR2: SGHDT and YYEEEE. This CDR3 is built from 12 residues. CDR3 amino acids: CASSLGGSPSVF. CDR3 bases: TGTGCCAGCAGCTTGGGGGGGAGCCCCTCCGTATTT.

This clone was observed once. V is TRBV11-3 and J is TRBJ2-1; 8 positions match TRBD2. The germline CDR1 and CDR2 sequences are SGHNT and YENEEA. This CDR3 is 16 amino acids long. The V and J ends lost 1 base and 6 bases, in that order; junction bases with no gene match: 8. CDR3 bases: TGTGCCAGCAGCTTAGGTATAGGGACTAGTAGCAATGAGCAGTTCTTC. Translation gives CASSLGIGTSSNEQFF.

This chain uses TRBV27 with TRBJ1-2; TRBD1 is a possible D gene (5 bases). The germline V gene encodes CDR1 MNHEY and CDR2 SMNVEV (reference sequence). This CDR3 region has 15 residues. Trimming took off 5 bases at V and 1 base at J, with 14 bases between the two ends. DNA of the CDR3: TGTGCCAGCAGTCCCCGACAGACAAATAACTATGGCTACACCTTC. This gives the protein CASSPRQTNNYGYTF.

By frequency in the sample, this clone is medium-sized. The chain is built from TRBV25-1 and TRBJ2-3; D possibly corresponds to TRBD1 (7 bases). The CDR3 runs 15 residues. Germline V CDR1 and CDR2: MGHDK, SYGVNS. V dropped 6 bases and J dropped 1 base, with 14 bases sitting between them. CDR3 nucleotides: TGTGCCAGCAGCGTAACAGGGGAGGGCACAGATACGCAGTATTTT. This translates into CASSVTGEGTDTQYF. The full variable domain, rest sourced from reference TRBV25-1 and TRBJ2-3, is EADIYQTPRYLVIGTGKKITLECSQTMGHDKMYWYQQDPGMELHLIHYSYGVNSTEKGDLSSESTVSRIRTEHFPLTLESARPSHTSQYLCASSVTGEGTDTQYFGPGTRLTVL.

V gene TRBV4-3 combines with J gene TRBJ1-1; D remains ambiguous. This CDR3 is 15 amino acids long. From germline, CDR1 is LGHNA and CDR2 YSLEER. V was clipped by 1 base and J by 0 bases, with 9 bases between them. The CDR3 DNA is TGCGCCAGCAGCCAAGGGCGGCAGTTGAACACTGAAGCTTTCTTT. It encodes CASSQGRQLNTEAFF.

The rearrangement uses TRBV24-1 and TRBJ2-2, with D possibly TRBD2 on 6 matching bases. Per germline, CDR1 KGHDR and CDR2 SFDVKD. V lost 4 bases to trimming and J lost 1 base, with 9 bases between them. The CDR3 runs to 15 residues. CDR3 sequence reads: CATSDPGRNTGELFF. The CDR3 coding sequence is TGTGCCACCAGTGACCCCGGGAGGAACACCGGGGAGCTGTTTTTT.

The chain recombines TRBV14 with TRBJ1-1, with D hard to call. This CDR3 is built from 14 residues. CDR1 is SGHDN and CDR2 is FVKESK in the germline V gene. V gave up 0 bases and J gave up 5 bases, with 10 bases separating them. The CDR3 spells CASSQDLNPTEAFF. CDR3 bases: TGTGCCAGCAGCCAAGATCTGAACCCAACTGAAGCTTTCTTT.

A few counts support this clone. The chain couples TRBV4-3 to TRBJ2-7; TRBD2 matches 8 bases. Losses at the gene ends were 3 bases for V and 3 bases for J; bases not matched to a gene: 7. This CDR3 is built from 15 residues. The germline V gene encodes CDR1 LGHNA and CDR2 YSLEER. In DNA, the CDR3 is TGCGCCAGCAGCCATAAAAGCGGGAGAATCTACGAGCAGTACTTC. Protein product: CASSHKSGRIYEQYF.

The V gene is TRBV11-1, the J gene TRBJ1-1, with no clear D. The CDR3 spans 12 residues. V lost 5 bases and J 5 bases, leaving 9 bases between the germline ends. Germline CDR1 is SGHAT and CDR2 is FQDESV (reference sequence). CDR3 sequence (DNA): TGTGCCAGCAGCGTAGAGTGGACTGAAGCTTTCTTT. This sequence encodes CASSVEWTEAFF.